The clone carrying this TCR beta chain occurred once. Sequencing used immunoSEQ multiplex PCR; TCRdb keeps in-frame clones, though not all of them. Here the sample spans 100,000 to 130,000 clones, less than 75% being singletons. This sample is drawn from a study of blood T cell repertoires in COVID-19. Germline lookup yields CDR1 MNHEY and CDR2 SMNVEV (reference sequence). V shed 5 bases and J shed 6 bases, with 23 bases lying between them. The CDR3 sequence is 16 residues long. The TCR was taken from a woman aged 40 to 50 with acute or convalescent COVID-19. V usage is TRBV27 and J usage is TRBJ2-7; the D gene is possibly TRBD2 (6 bases). Input material: peripheral blood. CDR3: CASSQGPGTPIGEQYF. The CDR3 DNA follows: TGTGCCAGCAGTCAGGGACCCGGGACTCCGATCGGCGAGCAGTACTTC.